This T cell receptor beta chain appears in the sequencing data of a study of post-analysis software for immune sequencing data. Study context: Some patients lacked subtype; others had relapsing-remitting, secondary progressive or progressive-relapsing disease. Study-wide results and limits: Compared with controls, patients had more of 4 or 5 TRBV segments, including TRBV5-6, TRBV5-1 and TRBV20-1. Strong co-clustering by F measure was seen for same-batch samples. Normalized Chao1 diversity in multiple sclerosis patients fell significantly below that of controls.

In this sample, this clonotype turned up a few times. No antigen is known for it. The CDR3 contains 15 residues. V shed 5 bases and J shed 7 bases, with 15 bases lying between them. Germline CDR1 and CDR2: SGHAT and FQNNGV. The TCR beta cDNA libraries carried unique molecular identifiers. T cells, about 0.85 to 11 million of them, yielded roughly 550,000 cDNA molecules. TCRdb reprocessed the PCR reads via MiXCR and lists one record per CDR3 protein. The sample includes 380,000 or so distinct CDR3 sequences, less than 40% of them seen just once. The specimen sequenced was blood. This clonotype was obtained from a girl aged 10 to 17 with multiple sclerosis. The chain has TRBV11-2 and TRBJ1-6, with no clear D. In DNA form, the CDR3 reads TGTGCCAGCAGCCCCAACAGTTGGGGAAATTCACCCCTCCACTTT. Its translation is CASSPNSWGNSPLHF. The full variable domain, with the rest looked up from reference TRBV11-2 and TRBJ1-6, is EAGVAQSPRYKIIEKRQSVAFWCNPISGHATLYWYQQILGQGPKLLIQFQNNGVVDDSQLPKDRFSAERLKGVDSTLKIQPAKLEDSAVYLCASSPNSWGNSPLHFGNGTRLTVT.